This is a list of T cell receptor beta chains from one sample in a study of a mutant IDH1 vaccine in newly diagnosed glioma. For these TCRs, the target antigens are not known. Measured with immunoSEQ multiplex PCR; TCRdb has only the in-frame clones, and not every one. The sample includes about 25,000 clones, around 79% seen only once; the top ten take more than 9%. The sequencing used PBMCs, collected from a glioma patient whose treatment included an IDH1 peptide vaccine. These receptors were collected from a man aged 35 to 55 with glioma. The CDR3 runs from the conserved cysteine through the conserved F or W. Each record gives: J gene, V gene, D gene, clone size, CDR3 protein, CDR3 DNA. A D gene is named only where the DNA matches it firmly. Clone size is given for some rows only: seen once, a few or many times, or a class if the clone is expanded.

>TRBJ1-5|TRBV6-1|TRBD1|-
CASGGQGFSNQPQHF
TGTGCCAGCGGTGGACAGGGGTTTAGCAATCAGCCCCAGCATTTT
>TRBJ1-5|TRBV15|-|-
CATSRGGHSNQPQHF
TGTGCCACCAGCAGGGGCGGACATAGCAATCAGCCCCAGCATTTT
>TRBJ2-3|TRBV6-5|-|-
CASSVTTYTDTQYF
TGTGCCAGCAGCGTCACCACTTACACAGATACGCAGTATTTT
>TRBJ1-1|TRBV5-4|-|-
CASSLGGRHTEAFF
TGTGCCAGCAGCTTGGGGGGGCGGCACACTGAAGCTTTCTTT
>TRBJ1-2|TRBV11-2|-|-
CASSQSVGYYGYTF
TGTGCCAGCAGCCAAAGCGTGGGGTACTATGGCTACACCTTC
>TRBJ1-1|TRBV11-3|-|-
CASSFIAAEAFF
TGTGCCAGCAGCTTCATTGCGGCTGAAGCTTTCTTT
>TRBJ2-7|TRBV5-1|TRBD2|-
CASSYYGTSGRDEQYF
TGCGCCAGCAGCTACTATGGGACTAGCGGGAGGGACGAGCAGTACTTC
>TRBJ1-1|TRBV27|-|-
CASSSGPDVNTEAFF
TGTGCCAGCAGTTCAGGGCCGGACGTGAACACTGAAGCTTTCTTT
>TRBJ2-5|TRBV18|TRBD1|-
CASSRDRVAQETQYF
TGTGCCAGCTCACGGGACAGAGTTGCACAAGAGACCCAGTACTTC
>TRBJ1-2|TRBV6-1|-|few
CASSERGRGGGYTF
TGTGCCAGCAGTGAAAGGGGCAGGGGAGGTGGCTACACCTTC
>TRBJ2-5|TRBV7-8|TRBD1|few
CASSLFSYQGEETQYF
TGTGCCAGCAGCCTATTTAGCTACCAGGGGGAAGAGACCCAGTACTTC
>TRBJ1-3|TRBV5-6|TRBD1|few
CASSLGTGGSGNTIYF
TGTGCCAGCAGCCTTGGGACAGGGGGCTCTGGAAACACCATATATTTT
>TRBJ2-1|TRBV6-5|TRBD1|-
CASSYRTGGSGNEQFF
TGTGCCAGCAGTTACCGGACAGGGGGCAGCGGCAATGAGCAGTTCTTC
>TRBJ2-5|TRBV18|-|-
CASSPQGQETQYF
TGTGCCAGCTCACCACAGGGCCAAGAGACCCAGTACTTC
>TRBJ1-1|TRBV21-1|-|-
CAGIWSTGNTEAFF
TGTGCCGGTATCTGGTCGACAGGAAACACTGAAGCTTTCTTT
>TRBJ2-1|TRBV12-5|TRBD1|-
CASGTGQVYNEQFF
TGTGCTAGTGGTACGGGACAGGTATACAATGAGCAGTTCTTC
>TRBJ2-4|TRBV7-2|TRBD2|-
CASSLGAGGPRDIQYF
TGTGCCAGCAGCTTAGGAGCGGGAGGGCCGAGGGACATTCAGTACTTC
>TRBJ1-5|TRBV18|-|-
CASSPEGYQPQHF
TGTGCCAGCTCACCAGAAGGGTATCAGCCCCAGCATTTT
>TRBJ2-7|TRBV6-4|TRBD1|-
CASSSHPGQGVYEQYF
TGTGCCAGCAGTTCTCACCCCGGACAGGGGGTCTACGAGCAGTACTTC
>TRBJ2-6|TRBV2|-|-
CASRAGSSGANVLTF
TGTGCCAGCAGGGCTGGTAGCTCTGGGGCCAACGTCCTGACTTTC
>TRBJ2-3|TRBV7-6|-|-
CASSLGVGGGTDTQYF
TGTGCCAGCAGCTTAGGCGTAGGCGGGGGCACAGATACGCAGTATTTT
>TRBJ2-7|TRBV11-2|TRBD2|once
CASSLDSGGKSYEQYF
TGTGCCAGCAGCTTAGATTCCGGGGGGAAATCCTACGAGCAGTACTTC
>TRBJ1-3|TRBV30|-|-
CAWSVGNTIYF
TGTGCCTGGAGTGTAGGGAACACCATATATTTT
>TRBJ2-6|TRBV14|-|-
CASSQGETGANVLTF
TGTGCCAGCAGCCAGGGGGAGACTGGGGCCAACGTCCTGACTTTC
>TRBJ2-5|TRBV11-2|TRBD1|few
CASSSNPGQGLETQYF
TGTGCCAGCAGCTCAAACCCGGGACAGGGATTGGAGACCCAGTACTTC
>TRBJ1-1|TRBV7-2|-|-
CASSRGLTEAFF
TGTGCCAGCAGCCGTGGGCTCACTGAAGCTTTCTTT
>TRBJ1-1|TRBV5-4|-|-
CASSPGLDEAFF
TGTGCCAGCAGCCCGGGACTTGATGAAGCTTTCTTT
>TRBJ1-2|TRBV2|-|-
CASRGDGYSYGYTF
TGTGCCAGCAGGGGGGACGGATATTCCTATGGCTACACCTTC
>TRBJ2-2|TRBV2|TRBD2|few
CASRAGGPNTGELFF
TGTGCCAGCAGAGCGGGAGGGCCGAACACCGGGGAGCTGTTTTTT
>TRBJ2-1|TRBV6-6|TRBD1|-
CASSQGQGIGGEQFF
TGTGCCAGCAGTCAAGGACAGGGAATAGGCGGTGAGCAGTTCTTC
>TRBJ1-1|TRBV10-3|-|once
CAITPGPNTEAFF
TGTGCCATCACCCCGGGTCCGAACACTGAAGCTTTCTTT
>TRBJ2-1|TRBV4-1|TRBD2|once
CASSPSGAGGNHEQFF
TGCGCCAGCAGCCCCTCAGGAGCGGGAGGGAACCATGAGCAGTTCTTC
>TRBJ1-2|TRBV6-6|-|medium-sized
CASSYGYGYTF
TGTGCCAGCAGCTACGGTTATGGCTACACCTTC
>TRBJ2-3|TRBV7-2|-|-
CASSLAVLASSDTQYF
TGTGCCAGCAGCTTAGCGGTCCTTGCAAGCTCAGATACGCAGTATTTT
>TRBJ2-3|TRBV15|TRBD2|-
CATSRGTNQRDTDTQYF
TGTGCCACCAGCAGGGGAACTAACCAGCGGGACACAGATACGCAGTATTTT
>TRBJ1-4|TRBV27|TRBD1|-
CASSPSGTGVATNEKLFF
TGTGCCAGCAGCCCGTCCGGGACAGGGGTCGCAACTAATGAAAAACTGTTTTTT
>TRBJ2-2|TRBV4-3|-|-
CASRTRGITGELFF
TGCGCCAGCAGGACACGGGGGATCACCGGGGAGCTGTTTTTT
>TRBJ2-2|TRBV2|-|-
CASRDIWGHGELFF
TGTGCCAGCAGGGACATTTGGGGACACGGGGAGCTGTTTTTT
>TRBJ1-2|TRBV11-2|-|-
CASSTPGRNGYTF
TGTGCCAGCAGTACACCGGGACGAAATGGCTACACCTTC
>TRBJ2-1|TRBV29-1|TRBD2|-
CSVESSGSSSYNEQFF
TGCAGCGTTGAATCTAGCGGTTCAAGCTCCTACAATGAGCAGTTCTTC
>TRBJ2-2|TRBV6-4|-|-
CASDFQGYTGELFF
TGTGCCAGCGATTTTCAGGGGTACACCGGGGAGCTGTTTTTT
>TRBJ1-2|TRBV14|-|-
CASSLAAGPFGYTF
TGTGCCAGCAGCCTGGCGGCAGGCCCGTTCGGCTACACCTTC
>TRBJ2-1|TRBV20-1|-|-
CSARVGPPEFF
TGCAGTGCTAGAGTCGGGCCGCCGGAGTTCTTC
>TRBJ1-2|TRBV29-1|-|-
CSDSSTGQSPSYTF
TGCAGCGACAGTAGTACCGGACAGTCTCCGAGCTACACCTTC
>TRBJ2-5|TRBV2|-|-
CASSEPRVYQGTQYF
TGTGCCAGCAGTGAACCACGAGTGTACCAAGGGACCCAGTACTTC
>TRBJ2-3|TRBV18|-|-
CASSPRDSRTDTQYF
TGTGCCAGCTCACCAAGGGATTCTCGCACAGATACGCAGTATTTT
>TRBJ2-5|TRBV7-2|-|-
CASSLGSRGAETQYF
TGTGCCAGCAGCTTAGGATCAAGGGGGGCAGAGACCCAGTACTTC
>TRBJ2-3|TRBV11-2|-|-
CASSLVASEDTQYF
TGTGCCAGCAGCTTAGTGGCTAGCGAAGATACGCAGTATTTT
>TRBJ2-5|TRBV5-4|-|-
CASSLVVGVGETQYF
TGTGCCAGCAGCTTGGTTGTGGGAGTAGGAGAGACCCAGTACTTC
>TRBJ1-1|TRBV5-5|TRBD1|-
CASSLTGGNTEAFF
TGTGCCAGCAGCCTGACAGGGGGCAACACTGAAGCTTTCTTT
>TRBJ1-2|TRBV19|-|-
CACRGTGPYGYTF
TGTGCCTGCCGGGGGACTGGGCCCTATGGCTACACCTTC
>TRBJ1-5|TRBV19|-|-
CATTQPGVRNQPQHF
TGTGCCACCACACAGCCGGGGGTTCGCAATCAGCCCCAGCATTTT
>TRBJ2-3|TRBV5-1|TRBD1|-
CASSYGQGTDTQYF
TGCGCCAGCAGCTACGGACAGGGTACAGATACGCAGTATTTT
>TRBJ1-3|TRBV4-1|TRBD1|-
CASSRPGQDSGNTIYF
TGCGCCAGCAGCAGGCCGGGACAGGACTCTGGAAACACCATATATTTT